A single T cell receptor (beta chain) is shown here with its context. This entry is derived from a study of blood T cell repertoires in COVID-19. Study-wide context: Sources were T cells, B-cell-depleted T cells, or PBMCs; the material itself was cDNA or gDNA.

Sequencing used immunoSEQ multiplex PCR; TCRdb keeps in-frame clones, though not all of them. This sample has about 220,000 clones, with 85% found just once. The CDR3 loop spans 16 amino acids. From germline, CDR1 is MNHEY and CDR2 SMNVEV (reference sequence). The germline V and J ends were trimmed by 1 base and 1 base, with 13 bases remaining between them. This sequence originates from a man aged 50-60 years who had recovered from COVID-19. The material sequenced was peripheral blood. The rearrangement links TRBV27 to TRBJ2-5, with D unresolved. CDR3 amino acids: CASSLFAGSGQETQYF. The DNA for the CDR3 is TGTGCCAGCAGTTTATTTGCAGGTTCTGGCCAAGAGACCCAGTACTTC.